These T cell receptor beta chains were read from a single sample in a study of PD-1 blockade in classical Hodgkin lymphoma. The repertoire was sequenced with immunoSEQ multiplex PCR; TCRdb's copy has only in-frame clones and lacks some. The sample holds tens of thousands of clones, about three quarters seen once. The sample was peripheral blood mononuclear cells (PBMCs), taken at baseline. The receptors come from a human donor with classical Hodgkin lymphoma. Each CDR3 is given without its conserved first and last residue. A D gene is named only where the DNA matches it firmly.

TRBJ1-2 TRBV7-2 TRBD1 ASSSRQGDYGYT
TRBJ1-2 TRBV6-5 . ATSPRTTNGYT
TRBJ2-1 TRBV7-2 . ASSLGSLRGNEQF
TRBJ2-3 TRBV10-2 TRBD2 ASSVRGGTQY
TRBJ1-4 TRBV19 . ASSIGAGNEKLF
TRBJ1-3 TRBV28 . ASSLSELSSGNTIY
TRBJ2-3 TRBV12-5 . ASGSPPGNTQY
TRBJ2-2 TRBV10-3 . AIIQRNTGELF
TRBJ1-6 TRBV6-1 . ASRDGAVGPLH
TRBJ1-3 TRBV6-1 . ASSTYGGNTIY
TRBJ1-2 TRBV19 . ASSILSGDYGYT
TRBJ1-2 TRBV6-5 TRBD1 ASRGQGQGYT
TRBJ2-7 TRBV30 . AWRGPTYEQY
TRBJ2-1 TRBV6-5 TRBD2 ASSYSSGSINEQF
TRBJ1-4 TRBV18 TRBD1 ASSPPPGQNEKLF
TRBJ2-2 TRBV7-6 . ASSLNRNTGELF
TRBJ2-5 TRBV25-1 TRBD2 ASSEYSGGVRETQY
TRBJ2-5 TRBV7-6 . ASSFTGSERETQY
TRBJ2-5 TRBV7-8 . ASNEEGAQETQY
TRBJ1-3 TRBV6-1 . ASSFGNTIY
TRBJ2-7 TRBV29-1 . SVEGAREEQY
TRBJ1-6 TRBV10-3 TRBD1 ATNRDRGYNSPLH
TRBJ1-6 TRBV6-6 . ASTSGLLSPLH
TRBJ1-1 TRBV30 . AWSVTGLNTEAF
TRBJ1-1 TRBV18 . ASSLGQPTEAF
TRBJ2-3 TRBV28 TRBD2 ASSPQLAGERDTQY
TRBJ1-1 TRBV29-1 . SVMNTEAF
TRBJ1-5 TRBV27 TRBD1 ASSLRGGNGNQPQH
TRBJ2-5 TRBV2 TRBD1 ASKGQGAPETQY
TRBJ2-3 TRBV6-6 . ASSLAAGLDTQY
TRBJ2-7 TRBV6-1 TRBD1 ASSELVRGLDEQY
TRBJ1-2 TRBV2 . ASRPMETVNYGYT
TRBJ1-6 TRBV5-1 . ASSSYREGSPLH
TRBJ1-1 TRBV4-3 . ASSQDSRVSEAF
TRBJ2-7 TRBV11-1 TRBD1 ASSLSTGAVWEQY
TRBJ1-1 TRBV6-5 . ASSYLPGDTEAF
TRBJ2-7 TRBV19 . ASSIVGGEQY
TRBJ1-2 TRBV19 TRBD1 ASSVTGAGYT
TRBJ2-2 TRBV30 . AWRRGTNTGELF
TRBJ1-4 TRBV7-9 . ASSRGQGSNEKLF
TRBJ2-5 TRBV27 TRBD1 ATVWPRGQGVQETQY
TRBJ2-7 TRBV6-1 . ASSAPYEQY
TRBJ1-2 TRBV5-1 . ASSWTPGSNYGYT
TRBJ2-1 TRBV7-3 . ASSFGWGEQF
TRBJ1-2 TRBV29-1 . SAHPGPANYGYT
TRBJ1-2 TRBV4-1 . ASSQAHPKDYT
TRBJ1-4 TRBV18 . ASSPTADATNEKLF
TRBJ1-6 TRBV28 TRBD1 ASRYDRGESPLH
TRBJ2-7 TRBV7-8 . ASSRTPGYEQY
TRBJ2-3 TRBV6-6 . ASTRPGVVVGDTQY
TRBJ2-1 TRBV9 . ASSVGRGLGGNEQF
TRBJ1-1 TRBV10-1 . ASSFGVRSAEAF
TRBJ2-1 TRBV5-1 . ASSRTGVGASASNSYNEQF
TRBJ1-4 TRBV19 . ASSRGTNEKLF
TRBJ2-5 TRBV7-3 TRBD1 ASSFKGAIIQETQY
TRBJ2-3 TRBV28 . ASSSQRKEPDTQY
TRBJ2-3 TRBV9 TRBD2 ASSVAGTSVDTQY
TRBJ1-1 TRBV18 TRBD1 ASSVTGVNTEAF
TRBJ1-2 TRBV6-6 TRBD1 ASRSHRGQGYT
TRBJ1-5 TRBV28 . ASAGNNQPQH